This T cell receptor (beta chain) was recovered during a study of blood T cell repertoires in COVID-19. On the study more broadly: The origin of the acute and convalescent COVID-19 samples was the United States, Italy and Spain. From T cells, B-cell-depleted T cells, or PBMCs came the material, which was cDNA or gDNA.

CDR3 length: 15 amino acids. The V gene's germline CDR1 is SGHAT and CDR2 FQNNGV. Trimming at V came to 1 base and at J to 3 bases, leaving 3 bases not matched to a gene. Original analysis: Estimation of nucleated cell counts was performed using reference gene primer amplification. Clones were read by immunoSEQ multiplex PCR, and TCRdb kept only the in-frame ones, dropping some. V and J calls and clone size are as listed in that table; D and trimming were resolved from the DNA. This table holds 70,000 to 75,000 clones, around 80% found once. This chain joins TRBV11-2 and TRBJ1-2, with 9 bases aligning to TRBD1. This sequence was found in a man in his 60s with active or convalescent COVID-19. The sample taken for sequencing was peripheral blood. The CDR3 DNA reads TGTGCCAGCAGCTTAGCCGGGACAGGGTACTATGGCTACACCTTC. This translates into CASSLAGTGYYGYTF.